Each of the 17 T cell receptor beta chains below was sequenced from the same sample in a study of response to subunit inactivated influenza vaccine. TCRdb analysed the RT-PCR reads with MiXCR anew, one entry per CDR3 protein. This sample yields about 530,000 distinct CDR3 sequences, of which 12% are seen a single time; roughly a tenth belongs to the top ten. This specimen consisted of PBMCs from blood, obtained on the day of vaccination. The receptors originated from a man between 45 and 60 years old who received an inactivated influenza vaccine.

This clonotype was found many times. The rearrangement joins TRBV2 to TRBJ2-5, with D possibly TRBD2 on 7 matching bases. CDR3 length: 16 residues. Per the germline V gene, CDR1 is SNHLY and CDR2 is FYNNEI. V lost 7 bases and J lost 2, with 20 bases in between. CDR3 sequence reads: CASTWGGLAEQETQYF. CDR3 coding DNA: TGTGCCAGCACGTGGGGGGGGCTAGCGGAACAAGAGACCCAGTACTTC.

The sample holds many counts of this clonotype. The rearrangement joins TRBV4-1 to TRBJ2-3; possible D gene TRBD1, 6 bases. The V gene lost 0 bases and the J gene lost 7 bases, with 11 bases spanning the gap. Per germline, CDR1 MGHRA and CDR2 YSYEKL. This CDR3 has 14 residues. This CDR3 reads CASSQEGGINTQYF. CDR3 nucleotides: TGCGCCAGCAGCCAAGAAGGGGGAATCAATACGCAGTATTTT.

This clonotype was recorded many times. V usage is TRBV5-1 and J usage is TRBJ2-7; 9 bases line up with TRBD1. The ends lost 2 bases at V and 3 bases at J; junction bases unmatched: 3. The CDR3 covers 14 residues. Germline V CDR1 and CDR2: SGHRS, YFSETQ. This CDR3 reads CASSLGQGHYEQYF. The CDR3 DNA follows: TGCGCCAGCAGCTTAGGACAGGGGCACTACGAGCAGTACTTC.

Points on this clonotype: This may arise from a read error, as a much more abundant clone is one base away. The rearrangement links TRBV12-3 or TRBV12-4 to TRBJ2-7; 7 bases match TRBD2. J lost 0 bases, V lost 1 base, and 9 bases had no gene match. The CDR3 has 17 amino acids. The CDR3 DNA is TGTGCCAGCAGTTTAGGGCGTTCCGGGAGGCTCTCCTACGAGCAGTACTTC. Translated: CASSLGRSGRLSYEQYF.

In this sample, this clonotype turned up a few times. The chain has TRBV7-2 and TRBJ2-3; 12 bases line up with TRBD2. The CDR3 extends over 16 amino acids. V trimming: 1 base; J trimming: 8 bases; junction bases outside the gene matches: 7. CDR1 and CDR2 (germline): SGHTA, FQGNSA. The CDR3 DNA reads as TGTGCCAGCAGCTTAGGAGCTAGCGGGGGGGCCCGTACGCAGTATTTT. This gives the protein CASSLGASGGARTQYF.

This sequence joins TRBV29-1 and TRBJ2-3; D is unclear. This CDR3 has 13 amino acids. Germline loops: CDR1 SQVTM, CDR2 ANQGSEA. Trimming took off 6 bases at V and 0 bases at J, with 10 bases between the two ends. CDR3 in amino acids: CSVPVSSTDTQYF. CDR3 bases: TGCAGCGTCCCCGTCTCGAGCACAGATACGCAGTATTTT.

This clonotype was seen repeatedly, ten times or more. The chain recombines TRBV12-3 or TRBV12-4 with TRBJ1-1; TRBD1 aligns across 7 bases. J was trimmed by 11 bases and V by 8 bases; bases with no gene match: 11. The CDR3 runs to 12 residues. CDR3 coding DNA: TGTGCCAGCGGTCAGGGGGTTAATCGGGCTTTCTTT. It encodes CASGQGVNRAFF.

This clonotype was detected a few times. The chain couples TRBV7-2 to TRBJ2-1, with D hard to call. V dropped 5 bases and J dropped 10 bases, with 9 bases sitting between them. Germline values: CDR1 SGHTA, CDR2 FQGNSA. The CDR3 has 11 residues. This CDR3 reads CASSQDWEQFF. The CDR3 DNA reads TGTGCCAGCAGCCAAGACTGGGAGCAGTTCTTC. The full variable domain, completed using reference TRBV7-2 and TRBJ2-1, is GAGVSQSPSNKVTEKGKDVELRCDPISGHTALYWYRQSLGQGLEFLIYFQGNSAPDKSGLPSDRFSAERTGGSVSTLTIQRTQQEDSAVYLCASSQDWEQFFGPGTRLTVL.

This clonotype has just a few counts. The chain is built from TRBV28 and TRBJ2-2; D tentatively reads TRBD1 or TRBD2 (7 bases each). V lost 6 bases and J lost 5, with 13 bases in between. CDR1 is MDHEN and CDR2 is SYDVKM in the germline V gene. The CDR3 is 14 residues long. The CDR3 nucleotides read TGTGCCAGCAGAGCGCAGGGGGGGACCGGGGAGCTGTTTTTT. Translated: CASRAQGGTGELFF.

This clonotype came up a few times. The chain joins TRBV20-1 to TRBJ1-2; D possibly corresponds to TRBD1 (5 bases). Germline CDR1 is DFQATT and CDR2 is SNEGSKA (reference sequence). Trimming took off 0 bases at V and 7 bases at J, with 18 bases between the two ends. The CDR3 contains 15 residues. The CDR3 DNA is TGCAGTGCTAGAGATCTGTTGTCGGGACCAAGTGGCTACACCTTC. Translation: CSARDLLSGPSGYTF.

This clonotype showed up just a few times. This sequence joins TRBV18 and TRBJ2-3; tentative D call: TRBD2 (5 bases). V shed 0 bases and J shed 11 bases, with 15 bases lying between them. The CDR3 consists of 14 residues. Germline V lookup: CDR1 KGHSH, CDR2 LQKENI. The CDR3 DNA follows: TGTGCCAGCTCACCACCTGCGCGTAGCGAAAAGCAGTATTTT. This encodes CASSPPARSEKQYF.

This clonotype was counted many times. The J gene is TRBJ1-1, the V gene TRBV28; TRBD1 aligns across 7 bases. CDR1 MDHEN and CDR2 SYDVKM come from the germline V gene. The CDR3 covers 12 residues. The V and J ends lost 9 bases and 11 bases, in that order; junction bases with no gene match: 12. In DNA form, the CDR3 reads TGTGCCAGTGAAGTTAAGGGGGCCGGGGCTTTCTTT. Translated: CASEVKGAGAFF.

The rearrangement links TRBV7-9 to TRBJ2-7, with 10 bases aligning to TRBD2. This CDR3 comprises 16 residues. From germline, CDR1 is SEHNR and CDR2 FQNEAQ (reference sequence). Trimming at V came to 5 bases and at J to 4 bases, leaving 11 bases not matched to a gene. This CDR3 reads CASSERSWTSGYEQYF. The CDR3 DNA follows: TGTGCCAGCAGCGAGCGAAGTTGGACTAGCGGTTACGAGCAGTACTTC.

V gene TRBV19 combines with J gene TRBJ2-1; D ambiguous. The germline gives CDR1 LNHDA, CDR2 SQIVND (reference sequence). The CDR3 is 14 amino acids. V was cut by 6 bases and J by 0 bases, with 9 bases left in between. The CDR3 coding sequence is TGTGCCAGTAGCACGGTGAGCTCCTACAATGAGCAGTTCTTC. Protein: CASSTVSSYNEQFF.

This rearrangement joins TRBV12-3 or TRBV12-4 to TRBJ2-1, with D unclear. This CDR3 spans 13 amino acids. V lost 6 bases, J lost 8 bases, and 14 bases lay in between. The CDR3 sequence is CASSKEVRYEQFF. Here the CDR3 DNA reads TGTGCCAGCAGCAAAGAAGTGCGTTATGAGCAGTTCTTC.

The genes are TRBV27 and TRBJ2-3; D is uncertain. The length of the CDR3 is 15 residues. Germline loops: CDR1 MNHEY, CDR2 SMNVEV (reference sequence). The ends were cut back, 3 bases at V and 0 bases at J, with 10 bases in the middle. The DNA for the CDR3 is TGTGCCAGCAGTTTCTCGGTACTCAGCACAGATACGCAGTATTTT. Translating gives CASSFSVLSTDTQYF.

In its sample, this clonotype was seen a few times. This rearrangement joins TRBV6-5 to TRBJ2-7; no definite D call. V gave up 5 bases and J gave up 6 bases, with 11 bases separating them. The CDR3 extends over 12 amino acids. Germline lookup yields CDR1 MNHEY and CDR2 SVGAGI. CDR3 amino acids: CASSNVWGEQYF. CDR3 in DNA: TGTGCCAGCAGTAATGTGTGGGGCGAGCAGTACTTC.